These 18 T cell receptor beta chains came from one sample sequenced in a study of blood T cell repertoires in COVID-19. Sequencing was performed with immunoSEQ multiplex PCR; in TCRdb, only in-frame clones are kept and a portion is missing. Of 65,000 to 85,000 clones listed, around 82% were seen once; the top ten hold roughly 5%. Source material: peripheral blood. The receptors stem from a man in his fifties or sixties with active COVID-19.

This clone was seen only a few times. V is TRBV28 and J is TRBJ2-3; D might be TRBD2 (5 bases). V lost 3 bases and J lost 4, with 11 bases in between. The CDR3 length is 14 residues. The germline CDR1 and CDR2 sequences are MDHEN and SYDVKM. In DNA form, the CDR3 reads TGTGCCAGCAGTTTCCAACGGCGGGCAGATACGCAGTATTTT. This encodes CASSFQRRADTQYF.

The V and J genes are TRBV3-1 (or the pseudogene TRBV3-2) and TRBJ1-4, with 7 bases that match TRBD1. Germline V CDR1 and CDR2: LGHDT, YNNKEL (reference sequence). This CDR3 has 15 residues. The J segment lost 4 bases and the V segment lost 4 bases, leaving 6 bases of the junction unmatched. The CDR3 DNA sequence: TGTGCCAGCAGCCGAGGGACAGCCCTTAATGAAAAACTGTTTTTT. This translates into CASSRGTALNEKLFF.

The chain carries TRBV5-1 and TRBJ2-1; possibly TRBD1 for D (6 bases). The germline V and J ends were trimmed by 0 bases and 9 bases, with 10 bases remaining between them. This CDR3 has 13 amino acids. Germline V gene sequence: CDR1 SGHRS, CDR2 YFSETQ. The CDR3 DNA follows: TGCGCCAGCAGCTTGGGGGGGCGCAGTGAGCAGTTCTTC. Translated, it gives CASSLGGRSEQFF.

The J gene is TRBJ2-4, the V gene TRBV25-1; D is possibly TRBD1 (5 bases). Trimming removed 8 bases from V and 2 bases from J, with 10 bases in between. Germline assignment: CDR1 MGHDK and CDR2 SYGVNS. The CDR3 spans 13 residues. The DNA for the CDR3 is TGTGCCAGCCGACAGTCGCCCAAAAACATTCAGTACTTC. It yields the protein CASRQSPKNIQYF.

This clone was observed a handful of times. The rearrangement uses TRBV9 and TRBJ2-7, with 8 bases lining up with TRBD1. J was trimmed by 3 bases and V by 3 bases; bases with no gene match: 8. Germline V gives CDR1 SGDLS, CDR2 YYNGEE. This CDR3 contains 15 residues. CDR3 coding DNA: TGTGCCAGCAGCGCCGGACAGGGACCGAGCTACGAGCAGTACTTC. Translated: CASSAGQGPSYEQYF.

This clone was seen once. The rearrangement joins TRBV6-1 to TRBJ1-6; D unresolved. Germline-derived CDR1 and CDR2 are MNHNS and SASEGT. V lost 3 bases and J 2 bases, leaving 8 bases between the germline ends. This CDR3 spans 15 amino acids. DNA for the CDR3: TGTGCCAGCAGTGAGCTCGGAGCCTATAATTCACCCCTCCACTTT. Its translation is CASSELGAYNSPLHF.

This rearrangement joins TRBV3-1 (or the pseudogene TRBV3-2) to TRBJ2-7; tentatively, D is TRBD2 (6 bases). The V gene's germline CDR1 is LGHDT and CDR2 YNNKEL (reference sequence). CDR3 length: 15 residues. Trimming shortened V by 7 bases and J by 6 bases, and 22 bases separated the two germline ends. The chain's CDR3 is CASTPDGDSGLEQYF. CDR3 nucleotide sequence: TGTGCCAGCACCCCTGATGGGGACTCCGGCCTCGAGCAGTACTTC.

The CDR3 loop is CASSQDWLGQDTQYF. CDR3 DNA sequence: TGTGCCAGCAGCCAAGACTGGCTAGGACAAGATACGCAGTATTTT. The V and J genes are TRBV4-2 and TRBJ2-3; tentatively, D is TRBD1 (5 bases). The V gene lost 0 bases and the J gene lost 5 bases, with 12 bases spanning the gap. The CDR3 has 15 amino acids. CDR1 LGHNA and CDR2 YNFKEQ come from the germline V gene.

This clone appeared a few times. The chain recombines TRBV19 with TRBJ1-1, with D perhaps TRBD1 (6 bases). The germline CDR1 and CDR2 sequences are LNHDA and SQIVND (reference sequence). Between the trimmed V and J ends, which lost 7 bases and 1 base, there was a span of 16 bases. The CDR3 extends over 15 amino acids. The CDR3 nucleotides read TGTGCCAGTACCCCTCTACAGGGAGAGAACACTGAAGCTTTCTTT. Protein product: CASTPLQGENTEAFF.

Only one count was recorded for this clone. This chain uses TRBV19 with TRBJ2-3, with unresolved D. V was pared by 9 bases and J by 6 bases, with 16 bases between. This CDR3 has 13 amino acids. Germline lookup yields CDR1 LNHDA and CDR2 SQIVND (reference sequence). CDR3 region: CASSGSSRDTQYF. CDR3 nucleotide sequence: TGTGCCAGCAGTGGGTCGTCTAGGGATACGCAGTATTTT.

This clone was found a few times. Here the CDR3 reads CASSLMGRGLNTEAFF. CDR3 in DNA: TGTGCCAGCAGCTTAATGGGCAGGGGGCTTAACACTGAAGCTTTCTTT. The chain joins TRBV7-3 to TRBJ1-1; 8 nucleotides align to TRBD1. V was clipped by 1 base and J by 2 bases; unmatched bases: 6. There are 16 residues in the CDR3. Germline V CDR1 and CDR2: SGHTA, FQGTGA.

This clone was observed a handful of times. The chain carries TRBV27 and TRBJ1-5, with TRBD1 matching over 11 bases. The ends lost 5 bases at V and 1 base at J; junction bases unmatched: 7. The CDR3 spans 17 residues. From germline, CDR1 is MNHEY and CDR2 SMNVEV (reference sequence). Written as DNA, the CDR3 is TGTGCCAGCAGTGCGGGACAGGGGGGAGCAAGCAATCAGCCCCAGCATTTT. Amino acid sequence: CASSAGQGGASNQPQHF.

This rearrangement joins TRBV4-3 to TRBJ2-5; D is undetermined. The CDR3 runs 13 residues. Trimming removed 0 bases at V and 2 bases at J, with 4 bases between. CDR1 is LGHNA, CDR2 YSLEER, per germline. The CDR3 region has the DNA TGCGCCAGCAGCCAAGAGGCTCAAGAGACCCAGTACTTC. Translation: CASSQEAQETQYF.

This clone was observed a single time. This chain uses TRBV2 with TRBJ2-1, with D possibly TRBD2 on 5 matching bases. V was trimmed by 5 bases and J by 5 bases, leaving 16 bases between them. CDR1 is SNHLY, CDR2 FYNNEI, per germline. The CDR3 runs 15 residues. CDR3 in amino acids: CASSKDGAGDNEQFF. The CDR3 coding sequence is TGTGCCAGCAGTAAGGACGGCGCCGGGGACAATGAGCAGTTCTTC.

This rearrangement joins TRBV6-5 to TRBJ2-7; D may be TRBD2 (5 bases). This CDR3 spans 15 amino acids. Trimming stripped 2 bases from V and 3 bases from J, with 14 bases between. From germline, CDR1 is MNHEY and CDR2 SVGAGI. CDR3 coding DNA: TGTGCCAGCAGTTACAGGGAGAACCTCGGCTACGAGCAGTACTTC. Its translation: CASSYRENLGYEQYF.

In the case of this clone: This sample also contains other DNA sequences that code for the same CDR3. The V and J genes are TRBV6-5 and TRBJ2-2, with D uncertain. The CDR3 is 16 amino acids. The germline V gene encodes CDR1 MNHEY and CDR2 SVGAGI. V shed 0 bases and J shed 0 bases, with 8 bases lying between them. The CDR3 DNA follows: TGTGCCAGCAGTTACTCTCGGCGGACGAACACCGGGGAGCTGTTTTTT. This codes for CASSYSRRTNTGELFF.

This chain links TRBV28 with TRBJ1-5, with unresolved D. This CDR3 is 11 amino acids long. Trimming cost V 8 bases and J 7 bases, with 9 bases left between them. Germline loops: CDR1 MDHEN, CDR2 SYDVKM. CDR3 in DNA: TGTGCCAGCGGCGGGTCACAGCCCCAGCATTTT. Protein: CASGGSQPQHF.

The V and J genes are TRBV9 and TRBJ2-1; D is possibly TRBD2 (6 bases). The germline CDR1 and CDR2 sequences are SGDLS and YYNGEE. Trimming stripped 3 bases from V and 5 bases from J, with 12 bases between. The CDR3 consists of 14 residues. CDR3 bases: TGTGCCAGCAGCGACCCGGGACTTAACAATGAGCAGTTCTTC. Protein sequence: CASSDPGLNNEQFF.